These 17 T cell receptor beta chains were sequenced from one sample in a study of blood T cell repertoires in COVID-19. Libraries were prepared by immunoSEQ multiplex PCR; TCRdb keeps only in-frame clonotypes and omits some of them. The sample carries just over 90,000 clones, roughly 90% recorded once. The sample consisted of peripheral blood. The receptor set was obtained from a human donor with active COVID-19. The donor label of this sample is uncertain.

The CDR3 region is CASSLPPSGTDTQYF. CDR3 coding DNA: TGTGCCAGCAGCTTACCCCCTAGCGGAACAGATACGCAGTATTTT. This chain uses TRBV7-9 with TRBJ2-3; 7 nucleotides line up with TRBD2. J gave up 3 bases and V 2 bases, and 5 bases lay outside the gene matches. The CDR3 contains 15 residues. Germline lookup yields CDR1 SEHNR and CDR2 FQNEAQ (reference sequence).

The chain links TRBV18 to TRBJ1-1; tentatively, D is TRBD1 (6 bases). The germline V gene encodes CDR1 KGHSH and CDR2 LQKENI. V lost 0 bases to trimming and J lost 4 bases, with 12 bases between them. The CDR3 length is 15 residues. The CDR3 sequence: CASSPPGARGTEAFF. The CDR3 DNA reads TGTGCCAGCTCACCACCGGGGGCCCGAGGCACTGAAGCTTTCTTT.

The chain recombines TRBV7-8 with TRBJ1-6, with unresolved D. V lost 5 bases and J 4 bases, leaving 3 bases between the germline ends. This CDR3 has 12 amino acids. Germline assignment: CDR1 SGHVS and CDR2 FQNEAQ. The CDR3, as DNA: TGTGCCAGCAGCCCATATAATTCACCCCTCCACTTT. It codes for CASSPYNSPLHF.

This clone was seen only once. The chain couples TRBV11-2 to TRBJ2-3, with TRBD2 matching 9 bases. The CDR3 consists of 18 residues. Germline loops: CDR1 SGHAT, CDR2 FQNNGV. The ends lost 1 base at V and 2 bases at J; junction bases unmatched: 10. This chain's CDR3 is CASSLVPAGGGYTDTQYF. CDR3 bases: TGTGCCAGCAGCTTAGTACCAGCGGGGGGCGGGTACACAGATACGCAGTATTTT.

The rearrangement uses TRBV7-6 and TRBJ2-1; 7 bases fit TRBD1. V was clipped by 2 bases and J by 1 base; unmatched bases: 5. Germline V gene data show CDR1 as SGHVS and CDR2 as FNYEAQ. This CDR3 is built from 16 residues. CDR3 DNA sequence: TGTGCCAGCAGCTTAATTACAGGGGTGTCCTACAATGAGCAGTTCTTC. Translating it yields CASSLITGVSYNEQFF.

Only one count was recorded for this clone. The rearrangement links TRBV10-3 to TRBJ2-1; possibly TRBD2 for D (5 bases). V was trimmed by 2 bases and J by 0 bases, leaving 17 bases between them. The CDR3 contains 18 residues. Germline V CDR1 and CDR2: ENHRY, SYGVKD. The DNA of the CDR3 is TGTGCCATCAGTGAGCCCACCCTTGAGGGATCCTCCTACAATGAGCAGTTCTTC. It is translated as CAISEPTLEGSSYNEQFF.

This chain connects TRBV7-6 to TRBJ2-5, with TRBD2 matching over 9 bases. The V gene's germline CDR1 is SGHVS and CDR2 FNYEAQ. This CDR3 contains 15 residues. The V gene end was trimmed by 0 bases and the J gene end by 2 bases; junction bases not matched to a gene: 1. The CDR3: CASSLAAGGQETQYF. The DNA for the CDR3 is TGTGCCAGCAGCTTAGCGGCGGGGGGGCAAGAGACCCAGTACTTC.

Concerning this clone: The same CDR3 also results from other DNA sequences found in this sample. The rearrangement links TRBV6-5 to TRBJ1-2; 7 bases map to TRBD1. The CDR3 is made up of 14 amino acids. V shed 3 bases and J 5 bases; nucleotides not matched to a gene: 6. The germline gives CDR1 MNHEY, CDR2 SVGAGI. CDR3 DNA sequence: TGTGCCAGCAGTTATCTAGGGGGCTCGTATGGCTACACCTTC. Translation gives CASSYLGGSYGYTF.

CDR3 loop: CASSMRAGSSYNEQFF. The CDR3 DNA sequence: TGTGCCAGTAGTATGAGGGCGGGGAGCTCCTACAATGAGCAGTTCTTC. The rearrangement uses TRBV19 and TRBJ2-1; the D gene is possibly TRBD2 (6 bases). The V gene lost 3 bases and the J gene lost 0 bases, with 12 bases spanning the gap. CDR1 LNHDA and CDR2 SQIVND come from the germline V gene (reference sequence). The CDR3 has 16 amino acids.

The J gene is TRBJ2-7, the V gene TRBV4-3, with a tentative D call TRBD1 (6 bases). CDR3 length: 15 amino acids. Trimming left V 3 bases short and J 0 bases short, with 12 bases between. The germline V gene has CDR1 LGHNA and CDR2 YSLEER. The CDR3 nucleotides read TGCGCCAGCAGCCAGGGGGCCGGGCTCTCCTACGAGCAGTACTTC. Translated: CASSQGAGLSYEQYF.

About this clone itself: The sample carries other DNA sequences with the same CDR3. V and J are TRBV18 and TRBJ2-3; D is unclear. The V end was cut by 3 bases, the J end by 0 bases, with 4 bases between. CDR3 length: 13 amino acids. Germline V gene sequence: CDR1 KGHSH, CDR2 LQKENI. In DNA, the CDR3 is TGTGCCAGCTCACCCACTAGCACAGATACGCAGTATTTT. Protein sequence: CASSPTSTDTQYF.

This clone was counted a single time. The chain has TRBV19 and TRBJ2-7, with a possible D match to TRBD2 (5 bases). Trimming stripped 3 bases from V and 3 bases from J, with 12 bases between. CDR1 is LNHDA and CDR2 is SQIVND in the germline V gene (reference sequence). The CDR3 spans 14 residues. CDR3 nucleotides: TGTGCCAGTAGTATGGGGAGTCCCGACTACGAGCAGTACTTC. Its protein product is CASSMGSPDYEQYF. The whole variable domain, filled in from reference TRBV19 and TRBJ2-7, reads DGGITQSPKYLFRKEGQNVTLSCEQNLNHDAMYWYRQDPGQGLRLIYYSQIVNDFQKGDIAEGYSVSREKKESFPLTVTSAQKNPTAFYLCASSMGSPDYEQYFGPGTRLTVT.

This sequence joins TRBV14 and TRBJ1-2; TRBD1 might be the D (5 bases). Germline V gives CDR1 SGHDN, CDR2 FVKESK. CDR3 length: 14 amino acids. Trimming took off 4 bases at V and 1 base at J, with 10 bases between the two ends. CDR3 nucleotides: TGTGCCAGCAGCCCCAGGGCCTTTAACTATGGCTACACCTTC. Its protein product is CASSPRAFNYGYTF.

The chain carries TRBV6-5 and TRBJ2-7, with a possible D match to TRBD1 (5 bases). This CDR3 contains 13 residues. V lost 6 bases to trimming and J lost 3 bases, with 12 bases between them. CDR1 is MNHEY and CDR2 is SVGAGI in the germline V gene. The CDR3 region is CASRRTSNYEQYF. CDR3 DNA sequence: TGTGCCAGCAGACGGACATCGAACTACGAGCAGTACTTC.

CDR3 residues: CASVLANYGYTF. CDR3 nucleotides: TGTGCCAGCGTGTTAGCTAACTATGGCTACACCTTC. This chain connects TRBV6-5 to TRBJ1-2; D remains ambiguous. The ends were cut back, 8 bases at V and 0 bases at J, with 7 bases in the middle. This CDR3 has 12 amino acids. CDR1 is MNHEY, CDR2 SVGAGI, per germline.

This clone was seen once. This chain joins TRBV7-9 and TRBJ2-3; 10 positions match TRBD2. CDR1 and CDR2 from the germline V gene are SEHNR and FQNEAQ (reference sequence). The CDR3 totals 15 residues. With 5 bases clipped from V and 5 bases from J, the junction kept 7 bases outside the gene matches. The CDR3 nucleotides read TGTGCCAGCAGCGGCCTAGCGGGGGCGGTAGATACGCAGTATTTT. Translated: CASSGLAGAVDTQYF.

The chain employs TRBV6-5 and TRBJ2-7, with TRBD1 matching 8 bases. Germline V lookup: CDR1 MNHEY, CDR2 SVGAGI. The CDR3 contains 13 residues. Trimming cost V 6 bases and J 5 bases; bases outside gene matches: 6. CDR3 region: CASRDDRGHEQYF. The CDR3, as DNA: TGTGCCAGCAGAGACGACAGGGGCCACGAGCAGTACTTC.